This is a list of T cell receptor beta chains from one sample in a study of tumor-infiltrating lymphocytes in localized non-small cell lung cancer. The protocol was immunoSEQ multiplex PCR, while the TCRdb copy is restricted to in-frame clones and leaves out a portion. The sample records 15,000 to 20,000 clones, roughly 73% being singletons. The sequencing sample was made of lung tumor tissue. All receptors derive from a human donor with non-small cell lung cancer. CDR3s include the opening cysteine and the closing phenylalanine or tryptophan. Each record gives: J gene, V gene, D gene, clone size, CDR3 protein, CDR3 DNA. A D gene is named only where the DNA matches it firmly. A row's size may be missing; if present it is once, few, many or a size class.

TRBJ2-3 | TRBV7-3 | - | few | CASSLGRGDTQYF | TGTGCCAGCAGTTTAGGGCGGGGAGATACGCAGTATTTT
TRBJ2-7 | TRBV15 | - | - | CATSRERGLRTYEQYF | TGTGCCACCAGCAGAGAACGGGGCCTGAGGACCTACGAGCAGTACTTC
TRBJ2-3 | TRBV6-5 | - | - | CASSYSNGVDTQYF | TGTGCCAGCAGTTACTCGAACGGGGTAGATACGCAGTATTTT
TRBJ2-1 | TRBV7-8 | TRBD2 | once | CASRPLAGGTDEQFF | TGTGCCAGCAGACCACTAGCGGGAGGGACAGATGAGCAGTTCTTC
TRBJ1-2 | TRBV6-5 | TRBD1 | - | CASRHDRGIYGYTF | TGTGCCAGCAGACACGACAGGGGGATTTATGGCTACACCTTC
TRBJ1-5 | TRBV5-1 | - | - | CASSLDPGGYGQPQHF | TGCGCCAGCAGCTTGGATCCGGGCGGGTACGGTCAGCCCCAGCATTTT
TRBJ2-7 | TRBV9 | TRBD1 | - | CASGTGYGEQYF | TGTGCCAGCGGGACAGGGTATGGCGAGCAGTACTTC
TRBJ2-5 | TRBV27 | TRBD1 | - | CASSLHPGTGRETQYF | TGTGCCAGCAGTCTCCACCCCGGGACAGGGCGAGAGACCCAGTACTTC
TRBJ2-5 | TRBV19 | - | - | CASSDRFQETQYF | TGTGCCAGTAGTGACAGATTCCAAGAGACCCAGTACTTC
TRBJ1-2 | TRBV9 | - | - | CASSVAAAGEGSYTF | TGTGCCAGCAGCGTAGCGGCGGCAGGGGAGGGCAGCTACACCTTC
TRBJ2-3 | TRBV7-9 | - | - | CASSLRGGTGTDTQYF | TGTGCCAGCAGCTTAAGAGGGGGGACTGGCACAGATACGCAGTATTTT
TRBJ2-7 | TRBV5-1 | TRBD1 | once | CASSQTGGTGEQYF | TGCGCCAGCAGCCAAACAGGGGGCACGGGCGAGCAGTACTTC
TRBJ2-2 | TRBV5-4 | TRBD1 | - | CASSVDRDGELFF | TGTGCCAGCAGCGTCGACAGGGATGGGGAGCTGTTTTTT
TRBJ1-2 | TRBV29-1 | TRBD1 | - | CSVLSGTGNGYTF | TGCAGCGTCCTTTCCGGGACAGGGAATGGCTACACCTTC
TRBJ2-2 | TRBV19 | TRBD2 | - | CASSPGGDGELFF | TGTGCCAGTAGTCCCGGGGGGGACGGGGAGCTGTTTTTT
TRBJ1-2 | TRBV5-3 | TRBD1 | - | CARSPGTDRSYTF | TGTGCCAGAAGCCCCGGGACAGATAGGAGCTACACCTTC
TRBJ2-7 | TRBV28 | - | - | CASSPGTRLTYEQYF | TGTGCCAGCAGTCCCGGGACAAGGTTAACCTACGAGCAGTACTTC
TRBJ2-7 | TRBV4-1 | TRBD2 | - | CASSQDDGGFYEQYF | TGCGCCAGCAGCCAAGATGACGGGGGGTTCTACGAGCAGTACTTC
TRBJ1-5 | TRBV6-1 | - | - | CASSEDVRQFYSNQPQHF | TGTGCCAGCAGTGAAGATGTCAGGCAGTTCTATAGCAATCAGCCCCAGCATTTT
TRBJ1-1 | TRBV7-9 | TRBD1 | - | CASSLGDRVNTEAFF | TGTGCCAGCAGCTTAGGAGACAGGGTGAACACTGAAGCTTTCTTT
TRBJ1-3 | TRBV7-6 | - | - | CASTPEWGSGNTIYF | TGTGCCAGCACCCCGGAATGGGGCTCTGGAAACACCATATATTTT
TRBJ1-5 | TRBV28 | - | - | CASSPKPGELNQPQHF | TGTGCCAGCAGTCCCAAGCCGGGGGAACTCAATCAGCCCCAGCATTTT
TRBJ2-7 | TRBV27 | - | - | CASSSLSSYEQYF | TGTGCCAGCAGTTCTCTCAGCTCCTACGAGCAGTACTTC
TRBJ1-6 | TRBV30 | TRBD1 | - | CACRGQDNSPLHF | TGTGCCTGCAGGGGACAGGATAATTCACCCCTCCACTTT
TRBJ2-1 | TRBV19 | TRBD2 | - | CASSIGLAGAWHNEQFF | TGTGCCAGTAGTATCGGGCTAGCGGGAGCGTGGCACAATGAGCAGTTCTTC
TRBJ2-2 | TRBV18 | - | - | CASSPKTGSTGELFF | TGTGCCAGCTCACCAAAGACAGGATCCACCGGGGAGCTGTTTTTT
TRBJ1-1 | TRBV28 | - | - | CASSLGLRTEAFF | TGTGCCAGCAGTCTGGGCCTTCGCACTGAAGCTTTCTTT
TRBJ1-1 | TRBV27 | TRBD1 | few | CASSPGQGGTEAFF | TGTGCCAGCAGTCCCGGACAGGGAGGGACTGAAGCTTTCTTT
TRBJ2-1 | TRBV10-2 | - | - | CASSVGGYNEQFF | TGCGCCAGCAGTGTGGGGGGCTACAATGAGCAGTTCTTC
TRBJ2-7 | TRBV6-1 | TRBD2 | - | CASSEASGRIYEQYF | TGTGCCAGCAGTGAAGCTAGCGGGAGGATCTACGAGCAGTACTTC
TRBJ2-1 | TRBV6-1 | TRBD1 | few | CASSDAGTGYNEQFF | TGTGCCAGCAGTGACGCCGGGACAGGGTACAATGAGCAGTTCTTC
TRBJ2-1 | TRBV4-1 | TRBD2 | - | CASSQESIAGGNSYNEQFF | TGCGCCAGCAGCCAAGAATCAATAGCGGGAGGGAACTCCTACAATGAGCAGTTCTTC
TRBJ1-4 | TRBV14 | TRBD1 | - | CASSQDQGGLNEKLFF | TGTGCCAGCAGCCAAGATCAAGGGGGCCTTAATGAAAAACTGTTTTTT
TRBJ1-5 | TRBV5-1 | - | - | CASSLGGSSNQPQHF | TGCGCCAGCAGCTTGGGGGGATCTAGCAATCAGCCCCAGCATTTT
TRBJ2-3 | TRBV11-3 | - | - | CASSLGGAPTDTQYF | TGTGCCAGCAGCTTAGGGGGGGCTCCGACAGATACGCAGTATTTT
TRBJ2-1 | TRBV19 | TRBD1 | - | CASSEIHDRGYEQFF | TGTGCCAGTAGTGAAATCCACGACAGGGGGTATGAGCAGTTCTTC
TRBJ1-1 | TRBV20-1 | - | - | CSASLTLEAFF | TGCAGTGCTAGTTTGACTCTTGAAGCTTTCTTT
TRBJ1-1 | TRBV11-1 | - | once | CASSLAPTEAFF | TGTGCCAGCAGCTTAGCGCCTACTGAAGCTTTCTTT
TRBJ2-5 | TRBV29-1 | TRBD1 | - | CSADRQGQETQYF | TGCAGCGCCGATAGACAGGGACAAGAGACCCAGTACTTC
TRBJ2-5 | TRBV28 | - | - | CASLAGTEEETQYF | TGTGCCAGCCTTGCCGGGACGGAGGAGGAGACCCAGTACTTC
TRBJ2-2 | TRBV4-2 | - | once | CASSFSPTGELFF | TGTGCCAGCAGCTTCAGCCCCACCGGGGAGCTGTTTTTT
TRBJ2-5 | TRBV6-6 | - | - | CASSTRGLEGGTQYF | TGTGCCAGCAGTACCCGGGGCCTCGAGGGGGGGACCCAGTACTTC
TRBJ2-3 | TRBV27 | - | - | CASSWGDTQYF | TGTGCCAGCAGTTGGGGAGATACGCAGTATTTT
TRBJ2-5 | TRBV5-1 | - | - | CASSLGDLGKTQYF | TGCGCCAGCAGCTTGGGGGACCTAGGGAAGACCCAGTACTTC
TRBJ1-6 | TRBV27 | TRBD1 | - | CASSLSSTGGRGPLHF | TGTGCCAGCAGTTTATCCTCGACAGGGGGCAGGGGACCCCTCCACTTT